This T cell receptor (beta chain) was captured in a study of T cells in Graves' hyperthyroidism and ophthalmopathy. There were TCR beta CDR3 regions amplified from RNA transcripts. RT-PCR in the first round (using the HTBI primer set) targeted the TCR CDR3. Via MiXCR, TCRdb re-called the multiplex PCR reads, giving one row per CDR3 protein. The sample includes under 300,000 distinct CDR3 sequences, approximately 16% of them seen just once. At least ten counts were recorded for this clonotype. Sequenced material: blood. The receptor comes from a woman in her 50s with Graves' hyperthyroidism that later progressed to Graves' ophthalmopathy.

The CDR3 bases are TGCAGTGCTAGAGATTATCAGCGGCCCTCCTACGAGCAGTACTTC. Its protein is CSARDYQRPSYEQYF. The V gene is TRBV20-1, the J gene TRBJ2-7, with D tentatively TRBD2 (5 bases). The CDR3 contains 15 residues. V was trimmed by 0 bases and J by 0 bases, leaving 12 bases between them. CDR1 DFQATT and CDR2 SNEGSKA come from the germline V gene (reference sequence).